This T cell receptor beta chain appears in the sequencing data of a study of B cell selection in AIRE deficiency. The sorted conventional CD4 T cells were gated as CD4+CD127+. Germline loops: CDR1 SNHLY, CDR2 FYNNEI. The V and J ends lost 3 bases and 10 bases, in that order; junction bases with no gene match: 15. There are 16 residues in the CDR3. The repertoire was sequenced with immunoSEQ multiplex PCR; TCRdb's copy has only in-frame clones and lacks some. This sample yields about 24,000 clones, of which just under 97% are seen a single time; more than 0.2% belongs to the top ten. This chain connects TRBV2 to TRBJ1-1; 9 nucleotides line up with TRBD1. Sequenced sample: conventional CD4+ T cells sorted from PBMCs. The sequence was collected from a human donor with AIRE deficiency. This chain's CDR3 is CASSDFRTGVSRGAFF. The CDR3 DNA reads as TGTGCCAGCAGTGATTTCCGGACAGGGGTATCTCGGGGAGCTTTCTTT.